This T cell receptor (beta chain) derives from a study of shared clonotypes between healthy human individuals. There are 15 residues in the CDR3. Germline CDR1 and CDR2: SGHRS and YFSETQ. The junction had 7 bases not matched to a gene; V was cut back by 5 bases and J by 3 bases. Generated by immunoSEQ multiplex PCR, the TCRdb table keeps only in-frame clones and is missing some. The data hold about 360,000 clones, with over 70% observed a single time. The V and J genes are TRBV5-1 and TRBJ2-3; TRBD2 matches 9 bases. The sequence was collected from a man aged 25 to 40 in good health. The sample was memory CD4+ T cells sorted from blood. Subset defined: CD45RA-negative fraction. The CDR3 protein is CASSFIAGVTDTQYF. The CDR3 coding sequence is TGCGCCAGCAGTTTCATAGCGGGAGTAACAGATACGCAGTATTTT.